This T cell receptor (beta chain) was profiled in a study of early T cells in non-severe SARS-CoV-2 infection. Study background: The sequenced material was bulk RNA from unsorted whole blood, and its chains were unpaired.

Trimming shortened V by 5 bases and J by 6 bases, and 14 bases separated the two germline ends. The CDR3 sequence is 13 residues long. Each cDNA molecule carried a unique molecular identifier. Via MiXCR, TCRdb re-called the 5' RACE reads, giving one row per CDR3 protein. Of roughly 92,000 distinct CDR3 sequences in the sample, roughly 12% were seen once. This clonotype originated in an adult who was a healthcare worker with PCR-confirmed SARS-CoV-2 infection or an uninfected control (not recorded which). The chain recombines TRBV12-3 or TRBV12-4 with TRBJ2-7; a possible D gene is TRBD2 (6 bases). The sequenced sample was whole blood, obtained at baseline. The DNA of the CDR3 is TGTGCCAGCAGTCGTGGGGGGTCCGGCGAGCAGTACTTC. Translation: CASSRGGSGEQYF.